The next 26 T cell receptor beta chains were all read from a single sample in a study of T-cell memory formation after mild COVID-19. TCRdb processed the 5' RACE reads anew with MiXCR; each CDR3 protein has one entry. Of 350,000 or so distinct CDR3 sequences listed, 20% to 25% were seen once; the top ten hold under 25%. The sequenced sample consisted of PBMCs or a T cell subset sorted from them (not recorded which). These receptors all stem from a man younger than 35 who had mild COVID-19 (a few samples of this study predate the infection). Cell type and time point are not known.

This clonotype was picked up many times. The chain uses TRBV28 and TRBJ2-3; 10 bases match TRBD2. The CDR3 consists of 18 residues. With V trimmed by 4 bases and J by 0 bases, 10 bases remained unmatched. Germline V CDR1 and CDR2: MDHEN, SYDVKM. CDR3 sequence reads: CASSYPPSGGLSTDTQYF. The CDR3 DNA follows: TGTGCCAGCAGTTATCCACCTAGCGGGGGCCTCAGCACAGATACGCAGTATTTT.

This clonotype has a count of ten or more. The chain combines TRBV7-3 with TRBJ2-2, with 9 bases matching TRBD2. This CDR3 has 15 amino acids. From germline, CDR1 is SGHTA and CDR2 FQGTGA. The J segment lost 4 bases and the V segment lost 3 bases, leaving 3 bases of the junction unmatched. The CDR3 DNA sequence: TGTGCCAGCAGCTTTAGCGGGGGCCGCACCGGGGAGCTGTTTTTT. Translating gives CASSFSGGRTGELFF. Complete variable domain (other parts from reference TRBV7-3 and TRBJ2-2): GAGVSQTPSNKVTEKGKYVELRCDPISGHTALYWYRQSLGQGPEFLIYFQGTGAADDSGLPNDRFFAVRPEGSVSTLKIQRTERGDSAVYLCASSFSGGRTGELFFGEGSRLTVL.

The chain uses TRBV7-8 and TRBJ1-5; 10 nucleotides align to TRBD1. The CDR3 covers 16 residues. The V gene end was trimmed by 5 bases and the J gene end by 4 bases; junction bases not matched to a gene: 8. CDR1 SGHVS and CDR2 FQNEAQ come from the germline V gene. The CDR3 reads CASSVDRGRGNQPQHF. CDR3 DNA: TGTGCCAGCAGCGTAGACAGGGGGCGAGGTAATCAGCCCCAGCATTTT.

This clonotype has ten or more counts. The J gene is TRBJ2-5, the V gene TRBV5-1, with D hard to call. Germline CDR1 reads SGHRS; CDR2 reads YFSETQ. This CDR3 has 15 amino acids. The V end was cut by 0 bases, the J end by 1 base, with 10 bases between. CDR3 in DNA: TGCGCCAGCAGCTTGGGAGACACGAGCCAAGAGACCCAGTACTTC. As protein: CASSLGDTSQETQYF.

The genes are TRBV13 and TRBJ1-2; tentative D call: TRBD1 (5 bases). Germline lookup yields CDR1 PRHDT and CDR2 FYEKMQ (reference sequence). Trimming removed 2 bases at V and 4 bases at J, with 11 bases between. The CDR3 is 14 amino acids. CDR3 loop: CASSLTGPTYGYTF. CDR3 DNA sequence: TGTGCCAGCAGCTTAACAGGTCCCACCTATGGCTACACCTTC.

This chain links TRBV25-1 with TRBJ1-1; TRBD1 is a possible D gene (5 bases). CDR1 and CDR2 from the germline V gene are MGHDK and SYGVNS. The CDR3 covers 16 residues. Between the trimmed V and J ends, which lost 5 bases and 3 bases, there was a span of 19 bases. The CDR3 bases are TGTGCCAGCAGTCCCACCAAAGGGGACCCGGACACTGAAGCTTTCTTT. This encodes CASSPTKGDPDTEAFF.

This clonotype has only a few counts. The genes are TRBV5-1 and TRBJ2-5; 8 bases align to TRBD2. Germline CDR1 is SGHRS and CDR2 is YFSETQ. This CDR3 spans 16 amino acids. V lost 2 bases and J lost 4; bases outside the gene matches: 10. CDR3 nucleotides: TGCGCCAGCAGCTTTGTACGCGGGGGGCGGAGAGAGACCCAGTACTTC. This translates into CASSFVRGGRRETQYF.

This rearrangement joins TRBV4-2 to TRBJ2-2; possible D gene TRBD1, 6 bases. The CDR3 is 15 residues long. The V end was cut by 1 base, the J end by 7 bases, with 13 bases between. Germline V gene data show CDR1 as LGHNA and CDR2 as YNFKEQ. Here the CDR3 reads CASSQVGQGNGELFF. The CDR3 DNA is TGTGCCAGCAGCCAAGTAGGTCAGGGGAACGGGGAGCTGTTTTTT.

The gene calls are TRBV25-1 and TRBJ1-5; D is unresolved. V dropped 0 bases and J dropped 7 bases, with 10 bases sitting between them. Germline V gene sequence: CDR1 MGHDK, CDR2 SYGVNS. This CDR3 has 14 residues. Here the CDR3 reads CASSEYSSGQPQHF. Written as DNA, the CDR3 is TGTGCCAGCAGTGAATATTCCTCGGGGCAGCCCCAGCATTTT. The full variable domain, completed using reference TRBV25-1 and TRBJ1-5, is EADIYQTPRYLVIGTGKKITLECSQTMGHDKMYWYQQDPGMELHLIHYSYGVNSTEKGDLSSESTVSRIRTEHFPLTLESARPSHTSQYLCASSEYSSGQPQHFGDGTRLSIL.

This clonotype was counted only a few times. The J gene is TRBJ2-7, the V gene TRBV5-5, with 7 bases aligning to TRBD1. The CDR3 is 14 amino acids. Trimming at V came to 3 bases and at J to 2 bases, leaving 5 bases not matched to a gene. Looked up from germline, CDR1 is SGHKS and CDR2 is YYEKEE (reference sequence). The CDR3 region has the DNA TGTGCCAGCAGCTCGGGACAGCAACCCTACGAGCAGTACGTC. It yields the protein CASSSGQQPYEQYV.

This clonotype was counted a few times. V is TRBV12-3 or TRBV12-4 and J is TRBJ2-3, with TRBD2 identical over 8 bases. V lost 8 bases to trimming and J lost 2 bases; unmatched junction nucleotides: 9. The CDR3 extends over 15 amino acids. The CDR3, as DNA: TGTGCCAGCTCCCCGTTCGGGGGGGACACAGATACGCAGTATTTT. It is translated as CASSPFGGDTDTQYF.

There are a few counts of this clonotype. The chain links TRBV5-1 to TRBJ2-1, with D uncertain. Trimming removed 1 base from V and 3 bases from J, with 11 bases in between. This CDR3 spans 15 amino acids. Germline loops: CDR1 SGHRS, CDR2 YFSETQ. CDR3 in amino acids: CASSLPLGGYNEQFF. The CDR3 DNA follows: TGCGCCAGCAGCTTGCCCCTGGGCGGCTACAATGAGCAGTTCTTC.

This clonotype was seen ten or more times. This chain links TRBV5-1 with TRBJ1-1, with D perhaps matching TRBD1 (6 bases). CDR3 length equals 14 residues. The germline V and J ends were trimmed by 4 bases and 2 bases, with 12 bases remaining between them. CDR1 and CDR2 from the germline V gene are SGHRS and YFSETQ. This CDR3 reads CASSPWGGNTEAFF. The CDR3 DNA follows: TGCGCCAGCAGCCCCTGGGGGGGCAACACTGAAGCTTTCTTT.

This clonotype has just a few counts. The V and J genes are TRBV12-3 or TRBV12-4 and TRBJ2-3, with TRBD1 identical over 7 bases. This CDR3 contains 16 residues. V gave up 4 bases and J gave up 5 bases; unmatched junction bases: 12. DNA of the CDR3: TGTGCCAGCAGTTCAGTGACAGGGCAGAGGAAAGATACGCAGTATTTT. It is translated as CASSSVTGQRKDTQYF.

This clonotype showed up just a few times. As DNA, the CDR3 is TGCAGCGCGACTTGGGGGGCTCAATCTGAAGCTTTCTTT. It specifies CSATWGAQSEAFF. The chain is built from TRBV29-1 and TRBJ1-1, with D tentatively TRBD1 (6 bases). Looked up from germline, CDR1 is SQVTM and CDR2 is ANQGSEA. The CDR3 is 13 residues long. Trimming left V 7 bases short and J 6 bases short, with 18 bases between.

This chain connects TRBV4-2 to TRBJ2-3; 8 nucleotides line up with TRBD1. Germline V gene data show CDR1 as LGHNA and CDR2 as YNFKEQ. The CDR3 covers 15 residues. After removal of 4 bases from V and 10 bases from J, the junction contained 13 bases not matched to a gene. The CDR3, as DNA: TGTGCCAGCAGCCGCAGGGGGCGAAGCACGGATGCGCAGTATTTT. As protein: CASSRRGRSTDAQYF.

This clonotype has just a few counts. The chain employs TRBV10-3 and TRBJ2-3, with unresolved D. Trimming removed 10 bases from V and 5 bases from J, with 16 bases in between. This CDR3 contains 13 residues. Per germline, CDR1 ENHRY and CDR2 SYGVKD. The CDR3 DNA reads as TGTGCCACCCTCCCCAACTGGGGAGATACGCAGTATTTT. Amino acids: CATLPNWGDTQYF.

This clonotype was seen a handful of times. The CDR3 region has the DNA TGCAGTGCTAGAGACGGGACAGACGGCTACACCTTC. The encoded protein is CSARDGTDGYTF. The chain is built from TRBV20-1 and TRBJ1-2; TRBD1 matches at 7 bases. Germline V gene data show CDR1 as DFQATT and CDR2 as SNEGSKA (reference sequence). The trim removed 0 bases at V and 8 bases at J, leaving 3 bases unmatched. The CDR3 contains 12 residues.

The chain has TRBV7-3 and TRBJ2-3, with TRBD2 matching 13 bases. CDR3 length: 14 amino acids. J was trimmed by 9 bases and V by 6 bases; bases with no gene match: 6. The germline V gene has CDR1 SGHTA and CDR2 FQGTGA. The CDR3 region is CASSLTSGGRTQYF. In DNA, the CDR3 is TGTGCCAGCAGTCTGACTAGCGGGGGGCGAACGCAGTATTTT. Full variable domain (outside the CDR3, taken from reference TRBV7-3 and TRBJ2-3): GAGVSQTPSNKVTEKGKYVELRCDPISGHTALYWYRQSLGQGPEFLIYFQGTGAADDSGLPNDRFFAVRPEGSVSTLKIQRTERGDSAVYLCASSLTSGGRTQYFGPGTRLTVL.

The rearrangement uses TRBV7-9 and TRBJ1-1; 9 nucleotides match TRBD1. CDR3 length: 14 amino acids. Germline loops: CDR1 SEHNR, CDR2 FQNEAQ (reference sequence). V lost 5 bases to trimming and J lost 4 bases; unmatched junction nucleotides: 5. The CDR3 is CASSPGTGLTEAFF. The CDR3 nucleotides are TGTGCCAGCAGCCCCGGGACAGGGCTCACTGAAGCTTTCTTT.

The V call is TRBV5-1, the J call TRBJ2-1; tentatively, D is TRBD2 (6 bases). The CDR3 has 18 residues. Per germline, CDR1 SGHRS and CDR2 YFSETQ. Deletions cut 5 bases from V and 4 bases from J, with 25 bases between. CDR3 in DNA: TGCGCCAGCAGGGGAGGAGTAGTGTCTGGGCCTAGTTACAATGAGCAGTTCTTC. Residues: CASRGGVVSGPSYNEQFF. The full variable domain, its missing parts supplied by reference TRBV5-1 and TRBJ2-1, is KAGVTQTPRYLIKTRGQQVTLSCSPISGHRSVSWYQQTPGQGLQFLFEYFSETQRNKGNFPGRFSGRQFSNSRSEMNVSTLELGDSALYLCASRGGVVSGPSYNEQFFGPGTRLTVL.

The chain combines TRBV2 with TRBJ2-5; TRBD1 is a possible D gene (5 bases). V was cut by 8 bases and J by 2 bases, with 12 bases left in between. Germline CDR1 SNHLY, CDR2 FYNNEI. The CDR3 totals 13 residues. The DNA for the CDR3 is TGTGCCAGCCACTACAGGCGTCAAGAGACCCAGTACTTC. Protein: CASHYRRQETQYF.

In its sample, this clonotype was seen many times. The chain has TRBV7-8 and TRBJ2-5; either TRBD1 or TRBD2 may supply D (6 bases each). This CDR3 is 16 amino acids long. Germline values: CDR1 SGHVS, CDR2 FQNEAQ. V was shortened by 5 bases and J by 2 bases, with 18 bases between the two germline ends. The CDR3 bases are TGTGCCAGCAGCCGCGGATGGGGGGCGGGACAAGAGACCCAGTACTTC. Amino acids: CASSRGWGAGQETQYF.

This CDR3 is CASSRGSNQPQHF. The CDR3 DNA reads as TGTGCCAGCTCACGAGGGAGCAATCAGCCCCAGCATTTT. The rearrangement joins TRBV18 to TRBJ1-5, with no clear D. The CDR3 is 13 amino acids. Trimming took off 4 bases at V and 1 base at J, with 5 bases between the two ends. Germline-derived CDR1 and CDR2 are KGHSH and LQKENI.

This clonotype was recorded a few times. CDR3 amino acids: CASSQDIVTDTQYF. The DNA for the CDR3 is TGCGCCAGCAGCCAAGATATAGTCACAGATACGCAGTATTTT. This sequence joins TRBV4-3 and TRBJ2-3; D unclear. CDR1 and CDR2 (germline): LGHNA, YSLEER. The CDR3 contains 14 residues. Trimming stripped 0 bases from V and 2 bases from J, with 6 bases between.

The table lists this clonotype with a few counts. V is TRBV12-5 and J is TRBJ2-3; D perhaps matches TRBD1 (5 bases). This CDR3 has 18 amino acids. Between the trimmed V and J ends, which lost 1 base and 0 bases, there was a span of 17 bases. Per germline, CDR1 LGHNT and CDR2 FRNRAP. The CDR3 nucleotides are TGTGCTAGTGGTTTGGGCAGGGTTCCGAGACAAAGCACAGATACGCAGTATTTT. It is translated as CASGLGRVPRQSTDTQYF.